This TCR beta chain comes out of a study of shared clonotypes between healthy human individuals. Genomic DNA from unsorted samples was obtained from around 88 million PBMCs (per sample). Overall study results and limits: Among donors, sharing of clonotypes was expected to be affected by sequencing depth.

This clone was observed a single time. The antigen remains unidentified. Germline V gives CDR1 SGHTA, CDR2 FQGNSA. This CDR3 is built from 13 residues. Trimming removed 4 bases at V and 5 bases at J, with 11 bases between. Unsorted PBMC contributed 250 to 350 ng DNA, around 30,000 T cell genomes, to each replicate PCR. Sequencing was performed with immunoSEQ multiplex PCR; in TCRdb, only in-frame clones are kept and a portion is missing. This sample has hundreds of thousands of clones, with around 78% found just once. This chain connects TRBV7-2 to TRBJ2-5; D is unresolved. This TCR was recovered from a woman between 40 and 50 years old in good health. Some clones in this sample may be carry-over from other donors' samples. Sequencing used PBMCs. CDR3 sequence reads: CASSYAARETQYF. CDR3 bases: TGTGCCAGCAGCTACGCGGCCAGGGAGACCCAGTACTTC. Full variable domain (rest looked up from reference TRBV7-2 and TRBJ2-5): GAGVSQSPSNKVTEKGKDVELRCDPISGHTALYWYRQSLGQGLEFLIYFQGNSAPDKSGLPSDRFSAERTGGSVSTLTIQRTQQEDSAVYLCASSYAARETQYFGPGTRLLVL.